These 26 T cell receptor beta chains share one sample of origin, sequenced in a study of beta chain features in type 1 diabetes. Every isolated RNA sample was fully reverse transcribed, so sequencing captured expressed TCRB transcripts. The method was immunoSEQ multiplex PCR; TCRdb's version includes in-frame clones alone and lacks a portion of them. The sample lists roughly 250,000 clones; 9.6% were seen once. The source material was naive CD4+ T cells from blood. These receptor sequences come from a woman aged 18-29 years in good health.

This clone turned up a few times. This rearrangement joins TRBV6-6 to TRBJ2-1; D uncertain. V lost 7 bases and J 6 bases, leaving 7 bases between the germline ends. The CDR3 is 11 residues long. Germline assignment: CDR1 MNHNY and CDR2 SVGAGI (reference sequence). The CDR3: CASTPGNEQFF. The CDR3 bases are TGTGCCAGCACCCCAGGCAATGAGCAGTTCTTC.

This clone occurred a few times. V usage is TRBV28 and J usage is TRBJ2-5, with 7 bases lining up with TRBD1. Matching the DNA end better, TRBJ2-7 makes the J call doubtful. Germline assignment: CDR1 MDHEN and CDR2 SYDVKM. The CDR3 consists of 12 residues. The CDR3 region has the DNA TGTGCCACCGGGACAGATACCTACGAGCAGTACTTC. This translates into CATGTDTYEQYF.

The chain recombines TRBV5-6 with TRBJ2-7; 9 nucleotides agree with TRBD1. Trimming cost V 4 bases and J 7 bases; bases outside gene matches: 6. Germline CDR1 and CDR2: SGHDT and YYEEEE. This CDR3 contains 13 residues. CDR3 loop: CASSRTGDREQYF. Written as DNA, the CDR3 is TGTGCCAGCAGCCGGACAGGGGACAGGGAGCAGTACTTC.

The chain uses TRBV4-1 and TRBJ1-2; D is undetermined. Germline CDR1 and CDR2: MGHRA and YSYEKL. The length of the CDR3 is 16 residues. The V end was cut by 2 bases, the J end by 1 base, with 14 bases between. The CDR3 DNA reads TGCGCCAGCAGCCAACCTCGAGAGGGAAGTAACTATGGCTACACCTTC. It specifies CASSQPREGSNYGYTF.

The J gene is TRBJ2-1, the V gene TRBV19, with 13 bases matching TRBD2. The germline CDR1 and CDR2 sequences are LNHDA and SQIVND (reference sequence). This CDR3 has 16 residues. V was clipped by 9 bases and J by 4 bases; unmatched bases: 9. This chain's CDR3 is CASRPVTSGRYNEQFF. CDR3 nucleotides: TGTGCCAGCCGGCCGGTGACTAGCGGGAGGTACAATGAGCAGTTCTTC.

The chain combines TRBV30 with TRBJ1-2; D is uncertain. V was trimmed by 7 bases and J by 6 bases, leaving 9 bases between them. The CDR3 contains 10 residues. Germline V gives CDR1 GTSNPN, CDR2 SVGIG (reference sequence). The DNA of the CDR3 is TGTGCCTTGCAGGCTAATGGCTACACCTTC. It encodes CALQANGYTF. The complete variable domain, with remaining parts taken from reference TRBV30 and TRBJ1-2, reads SQTIHQWPATLVQPVGSPLSLECTVEGTSNPNLYWYRQAAGRGLQLLFYSVGIGQISSEVPQNLSASRPQDRQFILSSKKLLLSDSGFYLCALQANGYTFGSGTRLTVV.

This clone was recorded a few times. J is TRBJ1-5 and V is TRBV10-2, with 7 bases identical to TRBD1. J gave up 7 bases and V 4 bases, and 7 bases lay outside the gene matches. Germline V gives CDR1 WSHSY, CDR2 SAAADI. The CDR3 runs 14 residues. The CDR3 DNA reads TGCGCCAGCAGTGTACAGGGGCCAGGACAGCCCCAGCATTTT. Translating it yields CASSVQGPGQPQHF.

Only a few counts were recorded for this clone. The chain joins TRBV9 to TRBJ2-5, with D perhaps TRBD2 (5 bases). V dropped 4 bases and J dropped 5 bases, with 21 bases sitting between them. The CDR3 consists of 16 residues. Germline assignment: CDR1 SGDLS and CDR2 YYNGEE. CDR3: CASSPRGGAGVETQYF. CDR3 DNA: TGTGCCAGCAGCCCCCGAGGAGGTGCAGGAGTGGAGACCCAGTACTTC. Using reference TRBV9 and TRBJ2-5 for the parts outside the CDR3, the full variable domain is DSGVTQTPKHLITATGQRVTLRCSPRSGDLSVYWYQQSLDQGLQFLIQYYNGEERAKGNILERFSAQQFPDLHSELNLSSLELGDSALYFCASSPRGGAGVETQYFGPGTRLLVL.

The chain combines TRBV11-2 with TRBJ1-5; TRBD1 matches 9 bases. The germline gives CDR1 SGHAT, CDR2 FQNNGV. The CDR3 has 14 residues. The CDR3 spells CASSRTGDNQPQHF. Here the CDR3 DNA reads TGTGCTTCCTCCAGGACAGGGGACAATCAGCCCCAGCATTTT.

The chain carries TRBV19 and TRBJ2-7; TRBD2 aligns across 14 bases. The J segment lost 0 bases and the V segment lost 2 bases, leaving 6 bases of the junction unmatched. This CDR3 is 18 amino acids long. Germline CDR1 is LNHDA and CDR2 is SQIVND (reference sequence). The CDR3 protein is CASSISTSGRVSSYEQYF. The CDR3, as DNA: TGTGCCAGTAGTATATCGACTAGCGGGAGGGTGAGCTCCTACGAGCAGTACTTC.

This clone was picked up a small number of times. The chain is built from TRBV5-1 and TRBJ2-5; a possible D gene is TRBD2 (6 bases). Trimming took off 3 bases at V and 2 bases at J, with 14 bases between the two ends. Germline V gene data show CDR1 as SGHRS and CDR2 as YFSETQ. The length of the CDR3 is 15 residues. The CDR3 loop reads CASSSPGLRQETQYF. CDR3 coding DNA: TGCGCCAGCAGCTCTCCGGGACTCCGACAAGAGACCCAGTACTTC.

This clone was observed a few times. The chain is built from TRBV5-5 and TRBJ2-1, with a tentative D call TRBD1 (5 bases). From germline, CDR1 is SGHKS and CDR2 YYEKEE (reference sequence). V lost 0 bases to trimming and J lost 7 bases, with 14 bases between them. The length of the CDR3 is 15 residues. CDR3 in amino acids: CASSLELSQANEQFF. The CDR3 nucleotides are TGTGCCAGCAGCTTGGAGCTCTCACAGGCGAATGAGCAGTTCTTC.

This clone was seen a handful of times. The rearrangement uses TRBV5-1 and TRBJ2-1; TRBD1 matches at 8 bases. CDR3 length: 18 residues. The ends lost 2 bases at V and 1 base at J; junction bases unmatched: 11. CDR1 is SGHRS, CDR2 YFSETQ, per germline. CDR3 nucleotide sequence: TGCGCCAGCAGCTTTAGGTCCAGGGGGCGCGGGTCCTACAATGAGCAGTTCTTC. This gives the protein CASSFRSRGRGSYNEQFF.

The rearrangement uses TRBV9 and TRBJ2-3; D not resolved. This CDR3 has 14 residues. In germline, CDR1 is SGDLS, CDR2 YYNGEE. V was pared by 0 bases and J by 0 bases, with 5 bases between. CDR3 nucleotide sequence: TGTGCCAGCAGCGTAGTGGCTAGCACAGATACGCAGTATTTT. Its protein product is CASSVVASTDTQYF. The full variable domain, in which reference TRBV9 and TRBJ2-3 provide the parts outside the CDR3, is DSGVTQTPKHLITATGQRVTLRCSPRSGDLSVYWYQQSLDQGLQFLIQYYNGEERAKGNILERFSAQQFPDLHSELNLSSLELGDSALYFCASSVVASTDTQYFGPGTRLTVL.

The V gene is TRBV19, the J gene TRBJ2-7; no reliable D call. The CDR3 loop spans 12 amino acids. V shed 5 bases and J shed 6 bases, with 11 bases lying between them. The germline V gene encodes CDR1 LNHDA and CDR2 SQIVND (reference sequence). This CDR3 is CASSPASGEQYF. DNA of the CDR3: TGTGCCAGTAGTCCGGCCTCGGGCGAGCAGTACTTC.

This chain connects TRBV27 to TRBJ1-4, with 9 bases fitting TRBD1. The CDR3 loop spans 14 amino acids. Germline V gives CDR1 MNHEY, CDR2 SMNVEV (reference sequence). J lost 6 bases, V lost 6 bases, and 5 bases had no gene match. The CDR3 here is CASSRTGDDEKLFF. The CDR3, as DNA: TGTGCCAGCAGCAGGACAGGGGATGATGAAAAACTGTTTTTT.

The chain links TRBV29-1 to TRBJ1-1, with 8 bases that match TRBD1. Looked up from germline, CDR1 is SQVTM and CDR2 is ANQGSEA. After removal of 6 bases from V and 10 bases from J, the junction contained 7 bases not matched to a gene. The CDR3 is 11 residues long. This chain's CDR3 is CSVTLQGAAFF. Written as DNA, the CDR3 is TGCAGCGTCACCCTTCAGGGGGCAGCTTTCTTT.

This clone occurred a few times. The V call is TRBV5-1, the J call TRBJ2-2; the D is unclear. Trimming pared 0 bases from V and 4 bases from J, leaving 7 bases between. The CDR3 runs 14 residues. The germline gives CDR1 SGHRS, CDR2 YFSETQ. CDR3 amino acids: CASSLDPFTGELFF. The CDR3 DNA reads TGCGCCAGCAGCTTGGATCCCTTCACCGGGGAGCTGTTTTTT.

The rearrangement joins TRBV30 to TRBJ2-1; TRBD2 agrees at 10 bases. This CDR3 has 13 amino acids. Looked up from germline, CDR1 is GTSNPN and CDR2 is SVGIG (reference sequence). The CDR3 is CAYSGRLFSEQFF. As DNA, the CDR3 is TGTGCTTATAGCGGGAGGTTATTCAGTGAGCAGTTCTTC.

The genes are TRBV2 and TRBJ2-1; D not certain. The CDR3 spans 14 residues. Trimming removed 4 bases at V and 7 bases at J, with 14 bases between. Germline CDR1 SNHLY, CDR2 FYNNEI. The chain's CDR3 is CASSVRVSSNEQFF. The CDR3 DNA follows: TGTGCCAGCAGTGTCCGGGTTTCGTCGAATGAGCAGTTCTTC.

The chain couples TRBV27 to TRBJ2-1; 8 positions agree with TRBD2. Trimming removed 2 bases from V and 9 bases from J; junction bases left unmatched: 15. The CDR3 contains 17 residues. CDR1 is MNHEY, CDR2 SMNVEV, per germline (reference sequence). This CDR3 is CASSLVPGIGGAVEQFF. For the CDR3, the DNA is TGTGCCAGCAGTTTAGTCCCCGGTATCGGGGGGGCCGTTGAGCAGTTCTTC.

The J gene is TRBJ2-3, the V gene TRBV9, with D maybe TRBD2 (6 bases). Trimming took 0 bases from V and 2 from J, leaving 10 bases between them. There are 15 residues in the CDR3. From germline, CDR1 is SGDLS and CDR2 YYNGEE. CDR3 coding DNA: TGTGCCAGCAGCGTAGGAGGACTAAACACAGATACGCAGTATTTT. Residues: CASSVGGLNTDTQYF. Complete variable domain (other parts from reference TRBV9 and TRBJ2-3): DSGVTQTPKHLITATGQRVTLRCSPRSGDLSVYWYQQSLDQGLQFLIQYYNGEERAKGNILERFSAQQFPDLHSELNLSSLELGDSALYFCASSVGGLNTDTQYFGPGTRLTVL.

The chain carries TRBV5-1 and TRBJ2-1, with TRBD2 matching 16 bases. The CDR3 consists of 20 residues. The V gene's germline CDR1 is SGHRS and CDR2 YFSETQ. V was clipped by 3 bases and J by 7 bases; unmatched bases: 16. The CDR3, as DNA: TGCGCCAGCAGCTCGCCGGGACTAGCGGGAGGGCCCCCCCAAGGAAATGAGCAGTTCTTC. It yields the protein CASSSPGLAGGPPQGNEQFF.

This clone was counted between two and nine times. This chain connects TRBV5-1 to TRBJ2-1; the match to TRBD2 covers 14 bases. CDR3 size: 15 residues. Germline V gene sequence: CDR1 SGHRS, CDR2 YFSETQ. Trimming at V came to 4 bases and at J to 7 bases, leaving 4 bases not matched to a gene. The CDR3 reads CASSEGLAGVNEQFF. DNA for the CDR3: TGCGCCAGCAGCGAGGGACTAGCGGGAGTAAATGAGCAGTTCTTC.

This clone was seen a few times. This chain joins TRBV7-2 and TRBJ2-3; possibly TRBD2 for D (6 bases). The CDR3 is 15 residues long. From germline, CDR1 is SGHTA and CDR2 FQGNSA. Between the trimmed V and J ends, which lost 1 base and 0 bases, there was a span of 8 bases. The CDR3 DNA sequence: TGTGCCAGCAGCTTAGACGGGAGTAGCACAGATACGCAGTATTTT. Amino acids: CASSLDGSSTDTQYF.

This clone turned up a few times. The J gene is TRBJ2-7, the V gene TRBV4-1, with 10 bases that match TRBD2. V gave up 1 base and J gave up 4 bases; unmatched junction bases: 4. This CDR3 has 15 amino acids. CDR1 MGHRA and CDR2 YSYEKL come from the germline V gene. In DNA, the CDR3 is TGCGCCAGCAGCCAAGTGCTAGCGGGGGTATACGAGCAGTACTTC. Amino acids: CASSQVLAGVYEQYF.